Presented here are 2 T cell receptor beta chains from one specimen sequenced in a study of T cells after yellow fever vaccination. TCRdb redid the calling of the 5' RACE reads with MiXCR, one entry per CDR3 protein. The table includes about 180,000 distinct CDR3 sequences, approximately 6.2% detected once. Sequencing used CD4+ T cells sorted from PBMCs, obtained on the day of the first yellow fever vaccination. The receptors here all came from a man between 18 and 29 years old who received the YFV17D yellow fever vaccine.

This clonotype was found many times. The V and J genes are TRBV6-2 or TRBV6-3 and TRBJ2-1; TRBD1 matches at 8 bases. Trimming removed 6 bases from V and 1 base from J; junction bases left unmatched: 8. Germline V gene data show CDR1 as MNHEY and CDR2 as SVGEGT. The CDR3 consists of 16 residues. The CDR3 sequence is CASRTYRGESYNEQFF. The CDR3 coding sequence is TGTGCCAGCAGAACCTACAGGGGGGAATCCTACAATGAGCAGTTCTTC.

This clonotype was observed at least ten times. The J gene is TRBJ2-5, the V gene TRBV14, with D perhaps matching TRBD1 (5 bases). The CDR3 consists of 12 residues. Germline V CDR1 and CDR2: SGHDN, FVKESK. V lost 6 bases to trimming and J lost 5 bases, with 10 bases between them. CDR3 amino acids: CASSQNRETQYF. Here the CDR3 DNA reads TGTGCCAGCAGTCAAAACAGGGAGACCCAGTACTTC. Combining the CDR3 with reference TRBV14 and TRBJ2-5 gives the whole variable domain EAGVTQFPSHSVIEKGQTVTLRCDPISGHDNLYWYRRVMGKEIKFLLHFVKESKQDESGMPNNRFLAERTGGTYSTLKVQPAELEDSGVYFCASSQNRETQYFGPGTRLLVL.